The 9 T cell receptor beta chains in this list originate from one sample, sequenced in a study of blood T cells in healthy people across ages. Sample-barcoded 5' priming and a J-beta primer mix drove a second PCR of roughly 7 to 11 cycles. TCRdb redid the calling of the 5' RACE reads with MiXCR, one entry per CDR3 protein. Of 900,000 to 950,000 distinct CDR3 sequences in the sample, under 35% were seen once. The data were also submitted as part of a second study, on T cells of mothers and their children.

The specimen sequenced was blood. These receptors originate from a woman between 35 and 50 years old in good health.

To note about this clonotype: The CDR3 end shows no conserved phenylalanine or tryptophan, and so a read error is likely. The gene calls are TRBV5-5 and TRBJ1-2; 7 bases line up with TRBD1. Trimming cost V 3 bases and J 2 bases; bases outside gene matches: 4. The CDR3 has 14 amino acids. CDR1 and CDR2 from the germline V gene are SGHKS and YYEKEE (reference sequence). CDR3 in amino acids: CASSWRQGNYGYTS. Written as DNA, the CDR3 is TGTGCCAGCAGCTGGCGACAGGGAAACTATGGCTACACCTCC.

The chain recombines TRBV7-2 with TRBJ1-1; a possible D gene is TRBD1 (6 bases). V lost 5 bases and J lost 8, with 18 bases in between. This CDR3 is 14 amino acids long. Germline loops: CDR1 SGHTA, CDR2 FQGNSA. CDR3 amino acids: CTSSPDRRRSEAFF. CDR3 nucleotides: TGTACCAGCAGCCCCGACAGGCGGCGATCAGAAGCTTTCTTT. Complete variable domain (other parts from reference TRBV7-2 and TRBJ1-1): GAGVSQSPSNKVTEKGKDVELRCDPISGHTALYWYRQSLGQGLEFLIYFQGNSAPDKSGLPSDRFSAERTGGSVSTLTIQRTQQEDSAVYLCTSSPDRRRSEAFFGQGTRLTVV.

In DNA, the CDR3 is TGTGCCAGCAGCTTAAGTGGGCAGGCCCCGCAAGAGACCCAGTACTTC. Translating it yields CASSLSGQAPQETQYF. The rearrangement uses TRBV7-3 and TRBJ2-5, with D unresolved. CDR1 and CDR2 (germline): SGHTA, FQGTGA. This CDR3 spans 16 amino acids. Between the trimmed V and J ends, which lost 1 base and 2 bases, there was a span of 14 bases.

This clonotype was detected a few times. J is TRBJ2-1 and V is TRBV9; D is unclear. Germline V CDR1 and CDR2: SGDLS, YYNGEE. This CDR3 is built from 15 residues. With 0 bases removed from V and 4 bases from J, the gap between germline ends came to 11 bases. The CDR3 spells CASSVASNSYNEQFF. The CDR3 DNA reads as TGTGCCAGCAGCGTAGCTTCGAACTCTTACAATGAGCAGTTCTTC.

The chain recombines TRBV20-1 with TRBJ2-2; D ambiguous. The CDR3 has 15 amino acids. The V gene's germline CDR1 is DFQATT and CDR2 SNEGSKA (reference sequence). With 3 bases removed from V and 2 bases from J, the gap between germline ends came to 13 bases. The CDR3 loop is CSARVGRSNTGELFF. In DNA, the CDR3 is TGCAGTGCTAGGGTAGGCAGGAGCAACACCGGGGAGCTGTTTTTT.

The chain employs TRBV18 and TRBJ1-5, with D possibly TRBD1 on 6 matching bases. Germline loops: CDR1 KGHSH, CDR2 LQKENI. The V and J ends lost 6 bases and 5 bases respectively, with 17 bases between them. This CDR3 has 15 amino acids. The DNA of the CDR3 is TGTGCCAGCTCCCGAGGGAACAGGGAGGATCAGCCCCAGCATTTT. Translated, it gives CASSRGNREDQPQHF.

The CDR3 reads CASSSGQGPGNEKLFF. CDR3 nucleotides: TGCGCCAGCAGCTCGGGACAGGGGCCCGGTAATGAAAAACTGTTTTTT. The chain links TRBV5-1 to TRBJ1-4; 10 bases align to TRBD1. V was pared by 3 bases and J by 4 bases, with 6 bases of the junction left unmatched. The CDR3 consists of 16 residues. Per the germline V gene, CDR1 is SGHRS and CDR2 is YFSETQ.

This clonotype was recorded at least ten times. This rearrangement joins TRBV3-1 to TRBJ2-5; maybe TRBD1 (6 bases). Germline CDR1 reads LGHDT; CDR2 reads YNNKEL (reference sequence). V gave up 0 bases and J gave up 1 base, with 15 bases separating them. This CDR3 is 17 amino acids long. This CDR3 reads CASSQDLGAFAQETQYF. The CDR3, as DNA: TGTGCCAGCAGCCAAGATTTGGGGGCCTTTGCCCAAGAGACCCAGTACTTC.

This clonotype was recorded at least ten times. This sequence joins TRBV5-1 and TRBJ2-4; D gene unclear. The germline V gene has CDR1 SGHRS and CDR2 YFSETQ. The V end lost 5 bases, the J end lost 4 bases, and 13 bases lay between the germline ends. This CDR3 comprises 14 residues. DNA of the CDR3: TGCGCCAGCAGTCCCCCAGACCAGAAAAACATTCAGTACTTC. Amino acid sequence: CASSPPDQKNIQYF. Based on the CDR3 plus reference TRBV5-1 and TRBJ2-4, the full variable domain is KAGVTQTPRYLIKTRGQQVTLSCSPISGHRSVSWYQQTPGQGLQFLFEYFSETQRNKGNFPGRFSGRQFSNSRSEMNVSTLELGDSALYLCASSPPDQKNIQYFGAGTRLSVL.